One and the same sample provided the 24 T cell receptor beta chains below, sequenced in a study of a mutant IDH1 vaccine in newly diagnosed glioma. Libraries were prepared by immunoSEQ multiplex PCR; TCRdb keeps only in-frame clonotypes and omits some of them. The top ten hold roughly 19% of the sample, which has about 32,000 clones, over 75% seen once. The time point was: baseline, week 1 (first vaccination visit). Sample treatment: pre-vaccination baseline after standard-of-care therapy. This specimen consisted of PBMCs, obtained from a glioma patient treated with radiotherapy, temozolomide or both. The receptors here all came from a man aged 25 to 40 with glioma.

The gene calls are TRBV6-1 and TRBJ1-2; unclear D gene. Germline CDR1 MNHNS, CDR2 SASEGT. The CDR3 has 10 amino acids. CDR3 sequence reads: CGHPFSGYTF. CDR3 DNA sequence: TGTGGCCACCCTTTCTCTGGCTACACCTTC.

The chain uses TRBV14 and TRBJ2-3; D is perhaps TRBD2 (6 bases). Germline assignment: CDR1 SGHDN and CDR2 FVKESK. The ends were cut back, 3 bases at V and 2 bases at J, with 9 bases in the middle. The CDR3 totals 14 residues. CDR3 nucleotides: TGTGCCAGCAGCCATACGGGAGTCACAGATACGCAGTATTTT. This codes for CASSHTGVTDTQYF.

The rearrangement joins TRBV11-1 to TRBJ2-5, with D uncertain. Between the trimmed V and J ends, which lost 3 bases and 0 bases, there was a span of 5 bases. The CDR3 is made up of 13 amino acids. Germline CDR1 and CDR2: SGHAT and FQDESV (reference sequence). The CDR3 sequence: CASSFQDQETQYF. In DNA form, the CDR3 reads TGTGCCAGCAGCTTTCAGGACCAAGAGACCCAGTACTTC. Looking up the rest from reference TRBV11-1 and TRBJ2-5 gives the full variable domain: EAEVAQSPRYKITEKSQAVAFWCDPISGHATLYWYRQILGQGPELLVQFQDESVVDDSQLPKDRFSAERLKGVDSTLKIQPAELGDSAMYLCASSFQDQETQYFGPGTRLLVL.

V is TRBV19 and J is TRBJ2-3; D unresolved. The CDR3 is 11 residues long. The V end lost 3 bases, the J end lost 6 bases, and 4 bases lay between the germline ends. Per the germline V gene, CDR1 is LNHDA and CDR2 is SQIVND (reference sequence). In DNA form, the CDR3 reads TGTGCCAGTAGTATCTCCGATACGCAGTATTTT. It specifies CASSISDTQYF.

The J gene is TRBJ1-1, the V gene TRBV2; 7 bases are shared with TRBD1. This CDR3 comprises 16 residues. After removal of 9 bases from V and 1 base from J, the junction contained 14 bases not matched to a gene. Germline loops: CDR1 SNHLY, CDR2 FYNNEI. The DNA of the CDR3 is TGTGCCAGTGAGAGGGACAGCCTTACCCAGAACACTGAAGCTTTCTTT. This encodes CASERDSLTQNTEAFF.

This rearrangement joins TRBV6-1 to TRBJ1-5, with D possibly being TRBD1 (5 bases). CDR1 MNHNS and CDR2 SASEGT come from the germline V gene. V gave up 7 bases and J gave up 7 bases, with 14 bases separating them. The CDR3 totals 13 residues. The CDR3 sequence is CASILGGGQPQHF. The CDR3 nucleotides are TGTGCCAGCATTCTTGGCGGGGGACAGCCCCAGCATTTT.

This chain links TRBV9 with TRBJ2-6; TRBD2 agrees at 8 bases. V trimming: 4 bases; J trimming: 0 bases; junction bases outside the gene matches: 6. Per germline, CDR1 SGDLS and CDR2 YYNGEE. The CDR3 runs 17 residues. In nucleotides, the CDR3 is TGTGCCAGCAGCTTCATCGGGGGGGGCTCTGGGGCCAACGTCCTGACTTTC. Translated, it gives CASSFIGGGSGANVLTF.

The table lists this clone with a few counts. J is TRBJ1-1 and V is TRBV6-6; the match to TRBD1 covers 8 bases. The CDR3 has 13 amino acids. Germline CDR1 is MNHNY and CDR2 is SVGAGI (reference sequence). J was trimmed by 3 bases and V by 7 bases; bases with no gene match: 4. The CDR3, as DNA: TGTGCCAGCACCTTGACAGGGGACACTGAAGCTTTCTTT. Its translation is CASTLTGDTEAFF.

The CDR3 sequence is CASSLLVQETQYF. CDR3 DNA: TGTGCCAGCAGCTTGTTAGTCCAAGAGACCCAGTACTTC. This sequence joins TRBV7-2 and TRBJ2-5; no firm D call. The CDR3 has 13 amino acids. The germline V gene encodes CDR1 SGHTA and CDR2 FQGNSA. V was shortened by 3 bases and J by 1 base, with 6 bases between the two germline ends.

The rearrangement links TRBV9 to TRBJ2-7, with D hard to call. The germline V gene encodes CDR1 SGDLS and CDR2 YYNGEE. Trimming removed 0 bases from V and 3 bases from J, with 10 bases in between. The CDR3 is made up of 14 amino acids. In DNA form, the CDR3 reads TGTGCCAGCAGCGTAGGAAGTGACAACTACGAGCAGTACTTC. Translating it yields CASSVGSDNYEQYF. The variable domain in full, completed from reference TRBV9 and TRBJ2-7, reads DSGVTQTPKHLITATGQRVTLRCSPRSGDLSVYWYQQSLDQGLQFLIQYYNGEERAKGNILERFSAQQFPDLHSELNLSSLELGDSALYFCASSVGSDNYEQYFGPGTRLTVT.

The gene calls are TRBV28 and TRBJ1-5; 7 nucleotides match TRBD1. The CDR3 totals 18 residues. Trimming at V came to 4 bases and at J to 1 base, leaving 13 bases not matched to a gene. In germline, CDR1 is MDHEN, CDR2 SYDVKM. CDR3 protein: CASSYPRQTGRSNQPQHF. CDR3 nucleotides: TGTGCCAGCAGTTACCCCCGACAGACAGGGAGAAGCAATCAGCCCCAGCATTTT.

The chain carries TRBV4-1 and TRBJ2-7; D is perhaps TRBD1 or TRBD2 (6 bases each). Trimming removed 2 bases from V and 4 bases from J, with 12 bases in between. Germline V gene lookup returns CDR1 MGHRA and CDR2 YSYEKL. The CDR3 consists of 14 residues. The CDR3, as DNA: TGCGCCAGCAGCCAATGGGAGGACAGATACGAGCAGTACTTC. Protein: CASSQWEDRYEQYF.

The chain combines TRBV7-2 with TRBJ2-1, with a possible D match to TRBD2 (7 bases). The CDR3 is made up of 14 amino acids. The V gene lost 3 bases and the J gene lost 10 bases, with 16 bases spanning the gap. Germline V gene sequence: CDR1 SGHTA, CDR2 FQGNSA. CDR3 coding DNA: TGTGCCAGCAGCTTGGAGGGGGGGCTGGTAGAGCAGTTCTTC. It specifies CASSLEGGLVEQFF.

The chain couples TRBV7-2 to TRBJ2-7; TRBD1 matches 7 bases. CDR3 length equals 16 residues. Per germline, CDR1 SGHTA and CDR2 FQGNSA. J lost 4 bases, V lost 2 bases, and 11 bases had no gene match. This CDR3 is CASSLSLGTVTYEQYF. CDR3 nucleotide sequence: TGTGCCAGCAGCTTATCCCTCGGGACAGTGACTTACGAGCAGTACTTC.

On this clone itself: Distinct nucleotide sequences in the sample also encode this CDR3. This chain uses TRBV9 with TRBJ2-7; D is unclear. The V and J ends lost 0 bases and 2 bases respectively, with 9 bases between them. Per the germline V gene, CDR1 is SGDLS and CDR2 is YYNGEE. This CDR3 has 14 amino acids. CDR3 region: CASSVGQGPYEQYF. Written as DNA, the CDR3 is TGTGCCAGCAGCGTAGGACAAGGCCCCTACGAGCAGTACTTC.

The chain couples TRBV2 to TRBJ1-4, with D possibly being TRBD1 (5 bases). The CDR3 has 15 residues. CDR1 is SNHLY, CDR2 FYNNEI, per germline. With 2 bases removed from V and 8 bases from J, the gap between germline ends came to 15 bases. The CDR3: CASSERGVEVEKLFF. CDR3 nucleotides: TGTGCCAGCAGTGAAAGAGGGGTTGAGGTGGAAAAACTGTTTTTT.

The rearrangement joins TRBV29-1 to TRBJ2-7; 9 positions match TRBD1. Per germline, CDR1 SQVTM and CDR2 ANQGSEA. Trimming removed 7 bases from V and 7 bases from J; junction bases left unmatched: 11. The length of the CDR3 is 13 residues. The CDR3 here is CSGEDRGRGEQYF. DNA of the CDR3: TGCAGCGGGGAGGACAGGGGACGAGGAGAGCAGTACTTC.

V usage is TRBV5-6 and J usage is TRBJ2-2, with D possibly TRBD1 on 5 matching bases. This CDR3 region has 14 residues. Trimming shortened V by 0 bases and J by 4 bases, and 7 bases separated the two germline ends. CDR1 SGHDT and CDR2 YYEEEE come from the germline V gene. CDR3 DNA sequence: TGTGCCAGCAGCTTGGTGGGGCCCACCGGGGAGCTGTTTTTT. Residues: CASSLVGPTGELFF.

CDR3 coding DNA: TGTGCCAGCAGCCCCTGGGAGACAGGGGACACAGATACGCAGTATTTT. Its translation is CASSPWETGDTDTQYF. The chain couples TRBV14 to TRBJ2-3, with 8 bases identical to TRBD1. Germline V gives CDR1 SGHDN, CDR2 FVKESK. CDR3 size: 16 residues. The V and J ends lost 4 bases and 2 bases, in that order; junction bases with no gene match: 8.

The V gene is TRBV5-1, the J gene TRBJ2-1; TRBD1 agrees at 8 bases. V lost 5 bases to trimming and J lost 6 bases; unmatched junction nucleotides: 4. CDR1 and CDR2 from the germline V gene are SGHRS and YFSETQ. This CDR3 contains 13 residues. The chain's CDR3 is CASRTTGGNEQFF. The CDR3 DNA reads TGCGCCAGCAGGACTACAGGGGGCAATGAGCAGTTCTTC.

The rearrangement joins TRBV10-1 to TRBJ1-5; D call uncertain. CDR3 length: 13 residues. The ends were cut back, 2 bases at V and 4 bases at J, with 6 bases in the middle. Germline CDR1 reads WNHNN; CDR2 reads SYGVQD (reference sequence). The CDR3 region has the DNA TGCGCCAGCAGTGAGACACTGAATCAGCCCCAGCATTTT. It codes for CASSETLNQPQHF.

V is TRBV4-3 and J is TRBJ1-1, with unresolved D. The CDR3 loop spans 15 amino acids. CDR1 and CDR2 from the germline V gene are LGHNA and YSLEER. The V gene lost 0 bases and the J gene lost 0 bases, with 8 bases spanning the gap. The CDR3 sequence is CASSQDWIVNTEAFF. As DNA, the CDR3 is TGCGCCAGCAGCCAAGATTGGATCGTGAACACTGAAGCTTTCTTT.

V gene TRBV7-6 combines with J gene TRBJ2-1; 12 positions match TRBD1. The trim removed 6 bases at V and 4 bases at J, leaving 4 bases unmatched. This CDR3 is built from 15 residues. Germline V lookup: CDR1 SGHVS, CDR2 FNYEAQ. CDR3 loop: CASSRDRGLYNEQFF. CDR3 DNA sequence: TGTGCCAGCAGTCGGGACAGGGGGCTATACAATGAGCAGTTCTTC. Using reference TRBV7-6 and TRBJ2-1 for the parts outside the CDR3, the full variable domain is GAGVSQSPRYKVTKRGQDVALRCDPISGHVSLYWYRQALGQGPEFLTYFNYEAQQDKSGLPNDRFSAERPEGSISTLTIQRTEQRDSAMYRCASSRDRGLYNEQFFGPGTRLTVL.

This clone was detected only a few times. The chain links TRBV5-4 to TRBJ1-1, with D perhaps TRBD1 (5 bases). Germline V gene lookup returns CDR1 SGHNT and CDR2 YYREEE (reference sequence). V dropped 4 bases and J dropped 4 bases, with 14 bases sitting between them. The CDR3 contains 14 residues. This CDR3 reads CASSVQGRSTEAFF. CDR3 in DNA: TGTGCCAGCAGCGTTCAGGGCCGTAGCACTGAAGCTTTCTTT.